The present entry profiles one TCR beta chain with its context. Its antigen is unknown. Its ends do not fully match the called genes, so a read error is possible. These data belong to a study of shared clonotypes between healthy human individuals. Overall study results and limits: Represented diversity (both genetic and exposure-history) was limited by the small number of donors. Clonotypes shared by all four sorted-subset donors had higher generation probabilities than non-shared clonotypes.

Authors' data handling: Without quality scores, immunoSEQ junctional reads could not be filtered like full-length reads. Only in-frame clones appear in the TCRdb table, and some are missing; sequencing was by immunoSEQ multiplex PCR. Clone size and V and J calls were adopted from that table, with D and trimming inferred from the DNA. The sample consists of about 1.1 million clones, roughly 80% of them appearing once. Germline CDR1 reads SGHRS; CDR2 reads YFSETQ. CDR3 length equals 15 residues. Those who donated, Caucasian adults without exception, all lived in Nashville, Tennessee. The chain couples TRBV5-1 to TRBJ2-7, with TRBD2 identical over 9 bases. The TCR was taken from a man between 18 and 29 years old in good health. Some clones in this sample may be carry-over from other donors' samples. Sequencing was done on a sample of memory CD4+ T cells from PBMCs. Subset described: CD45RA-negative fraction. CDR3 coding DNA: TGCCCCAGCAGCTTTATCAGTGCGGGAGGGCCCGAGCAGTACTTC. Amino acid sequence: CPSSFISAGGPEQYF.